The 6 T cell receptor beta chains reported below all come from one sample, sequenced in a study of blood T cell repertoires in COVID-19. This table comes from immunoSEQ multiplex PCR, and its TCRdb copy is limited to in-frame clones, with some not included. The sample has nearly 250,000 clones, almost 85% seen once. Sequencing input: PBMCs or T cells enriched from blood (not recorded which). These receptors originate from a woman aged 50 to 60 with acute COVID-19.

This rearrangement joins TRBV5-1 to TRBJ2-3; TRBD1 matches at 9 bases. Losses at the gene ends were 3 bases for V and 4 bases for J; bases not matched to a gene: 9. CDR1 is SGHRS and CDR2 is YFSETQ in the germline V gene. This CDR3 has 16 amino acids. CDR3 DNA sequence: TGCGCCAGCAGCTCTACTCCGGGACAGGGAGCAGATACGCAGTATTTT. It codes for CASSSTPGQGADTQYF.

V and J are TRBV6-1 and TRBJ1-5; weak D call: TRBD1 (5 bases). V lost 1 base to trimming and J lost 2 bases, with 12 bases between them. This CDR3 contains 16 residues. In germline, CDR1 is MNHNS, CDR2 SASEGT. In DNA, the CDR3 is TGTGCCAGCAGTGAAGGACAGCCCACGGGCAATCAGCCCCAGCATTTT. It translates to CASSEGQPTGNQPQHF.

In DNA form, the CDR3 reads TGTGCCAGCAGCTTAGCGGTAGGGGGCACAGATACGCAGTATTTT. Translating it yields CASSLAVGGTDTQYF. The rearrangement uses TRBV7-9 and TRBJ2-3, with a possible D match to TRBD1 (5 bases). The CDR3 extends over 15 amino acids. Germline lookup yields CDR1 SEHNR and CDR2 FQNEAQ (reference sequence). V lost 0 bases and J 1 base, leaving 8 bases between the germline ends.

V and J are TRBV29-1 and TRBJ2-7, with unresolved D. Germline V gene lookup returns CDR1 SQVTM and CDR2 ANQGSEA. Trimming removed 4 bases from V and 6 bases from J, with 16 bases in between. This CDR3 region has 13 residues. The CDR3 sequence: CSVGGGTAFEQYF. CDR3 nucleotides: TGCAGCGTTGGTGGCGGAACCGCATTCGAGCAGTACTTC.

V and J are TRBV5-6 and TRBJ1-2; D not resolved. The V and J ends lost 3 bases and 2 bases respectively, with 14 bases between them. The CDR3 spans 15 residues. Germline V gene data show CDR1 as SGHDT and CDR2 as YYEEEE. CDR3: CASSSVGRENYGYTF. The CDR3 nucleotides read TGTGCCAGCAGCTCGGTAGGGAGGGAGAACTATGGCTACACCTTC.

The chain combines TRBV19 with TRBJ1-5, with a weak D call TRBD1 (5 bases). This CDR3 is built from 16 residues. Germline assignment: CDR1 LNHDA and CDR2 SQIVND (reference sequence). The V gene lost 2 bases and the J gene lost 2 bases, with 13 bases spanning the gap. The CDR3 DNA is TGTGCCAGTAGTATAATCCCAAGCAGGGGCAATCAGCCCCAGCATTTT. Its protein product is CASSIIPSRGNQPQHF.